The sample holds one count of the clone carrying this TCR beta chain. The antigen remains undetermined. The data originate from a study of CD8 T cells in ankylosing spondylitis. Study-wide findings and caveats: Clones tied to disease were said to be significantly enriched in matched ankylosing spondylitis synovial fluid. Past research had described some motif variants in reactive arthritis synovial fluid and blood.

Germline V CDR1 and CDR2: SGDLS, YYNGEE. J lost 2 bases, V lost 2 bases, and 5 bases had no gene match. CDR3 size: 16 residues. By quantitative 5'-RACE with molecular barcodes, the TCR beta libraries were made. Each CDR3 protein is one row after TCRdb ran MiXCR on the 5' RACE reads. The sample lists 150,000 to 200,000 distinct CDR3 sequences, under 35% occurring once. This receptor was obtained from a male donor with ankylosing spondylitis. This rearrangement joins TRBV9 to TRBJ2-2, with 8 positions matching TRBD2. The sequencing input was synovial fluid, either unsorted or a sorted T cell fraction (not recorded which). CDR3 in amino acids: CASSVRSGSNTGELFF. CDR3 DNA: TGTGCCAGCAGCGTTCGGAGCGGGAGCAACACCGGGGAGCTGTTTTTT.